Listed below are T cell receptor beta chains from one sample, sequenced in a study of graft-versus-host responses after intestinal transplantation. The data were produced by immunoSEQ multiplex PCR, yet TCRdb's version contains in-frame clones alone and is incomplete. The table shows roughly 100,000 clones, with roughly 93% occurring only once. Their cognate antigens are unknown. Sequences were derived from unstimulated CD8+ T cells sorted from spleen or lymph node cells, sampled before intestinal transplant. These receptors were taken from a human donor who received an intestinal transplant. Both conserved end residues are part of each CDR3. The D gene is left open where the match is weak. Rows give clone size only sometimes, using once, few, many, or a class for an expanded clone.

j_gene: TRBJ2-3; abundance: NA; d_gene: TRBD1; v_gene: TRBV4-1; CDR3nt: TGCGCCAGCAGCCAAACACAGGGGATCCACACAGATACGCAGTATTTT; CDR3aa: CASSQTQGIHTDTQYF
j_gene: TRBJ2-7; abundance: NA; d_gene: NA; v_gene: TRBV4-1; CDR3nt: TGCGCCAGCAGCGCGTCTAATGGGGGAGGCGAGCAGTACTTC; CDR3aa: CASSASNGGGEQYF
j_gene: TRBJ2-5; abundance: NA; d_gene: NA; v_gene: TRBV6-5; CDR3nt: TGTGCCAGCAGTCTGAACAGCAACAGGAAGACCCAGTACTTC; CDR3aa: CASSLNSNRKTQYF
j_gene: TRBJ1-2; abundance: NA; d_gene: NA; v_gene: TRBV6-6; CDR3nt: TGTGCCAGCAGTTACTCGACTGGGGACTATGGCTACACCTTC; CDR3aa: CASSYSTGDYGYTF
j_gene: TRBJ2-3; abundance: NA; d_gene: NA; v_gene: TRBV5-6; CDR3nt: TGTGCCAGCAGTTTACCTTTTCCGGTCGGAGATACGCAGTATTTT; CDR3aa: CASSLPFPVGDTQYF
j_gene: TRBJ2-1; abundance: NA; d_gene: TRBD1; v_gene: TRBV5-1; CDR3nt: TGCGCCAGCGGACGGCCAGGGGGTCTTGAGCAGTTCTTC; CDR3aa: CASGRPGGLEQFF
j_gene: TRBJ2-3; abundance: NA; d_gene: TRBD1; v_gene: TRBV2; CDR3nt: TGTGCCAGATCAGGGGGCAGATTGGGCACAGATACGCAGTATTTT; CDR3aa: CARSGGRLGTDTQYF
j_gene: TRBJ1-5; abundance: NA; d_gene: TRBD1; v_gene: TRBV5-8; CDR3nt: TGTGCCAGCAGCCTAGCGGGACAGCTCCCTAATCAGCCCCAGCATTTT; CDR3aa: CASSLAGQLPNQPQHF
j_gene: TRBJ1-4; abundance: few; d_gene: NA; v_gene: TRBV4-1; CDR3nt: TGCGCCAGCAGCCAAGAAATGCGTGGGGAAAAACTGTTTTTT; CDR3aa: CASSQEMRGEKLFF
j_gene: TRBJ2-5; abundance: NA; d_gene: NA; v_gene: TRBV7-6; CDR3nt: TGTGCCAGCAGCTTCCAGGCCCTCGTCCCAGAGACCCAGTACTTC; CDR3aa: CASSFQALVPETQYF
j_gene: TRBJ2-7; abundance: NA; d_gene: NA; v_gene: TRBV11-2; CDR3nt: TGTGCCAGCAGCTTAGATCGAACACGGATTTTATCCTACGAGCAGTACTTC; CDR3aa: CASSLDRTRILSYEQYF
j_gene: TRBJ1-5; abundance: NA; d_gene: TRBD1; v_gene: TRBV19; CDR3nt: TGTGCCACCTCCACTTCGGGACAGCTATCACAGCCCCAGCATTTT; CDR3aa: CATSTSGQLSQPQHF
j_gene: TRBJ2-1; abundance: NA; d_gene: TRBD1; v_gene: TRBV29-1; CDR3nt: TGCAGCGGCGAAGGGACAGAGGTATACAATGAGCAGTTCTTC; CDR3aa: CSGEGTEVYNEQFF
j_gene: TRBJ2-7; abundance: NA; d_gene: NA; v_gene: TRBV29-1; CDR3nt: TGCAGCGTTCGACAGTCGGTTGCCTACGAGCAGTACTTC; CDR3aa: CSVRQSVAYEQYF
j_gene: TRBJ1-3; abundance: few; d_gene: NA; v_gene: TRBV4-1; CDR3nt: TGCGCCAGCAGCCAAGAAGGACCTTCTGGAAACACCATATATTTT; CDR3aa: CASSQEGPSGNTIYF
j_gene: TRBJ2-6; abundance: NA; d_gene: NA; v_gene: TRBV6-1; CDR3nt: TGTGCCAGCAGTGAAAAGGGCGTCCACTCTGGGGCCAACGTCCTGACTTTC; CDR3aa: CASSEKGVHSGANVLTF
j_gene: TRBJ2-1; abundance: NA; d_gene: TRBD2; v_gene: TRBV14; CDR3nt: TGTGCCAGCAGCCCGGGACTAGGGGACTACAATGAGCAGTTCTTC; CDR3aa: CASSPGLGDYNEQFF